The clone carrying this TCR beta chain was counted only a few times. Its antigen is still unknown. This sample is part of a study of human T cells and chemical hapten exposure. Overall study: The scalp of each patient received a weekly diphenylcyclopropenone dose for the full approximately 26-week study.

This CDR3 has 12 amino acids. Deletions cut 1 base from V and 5 bases from J, with 3 bases between. CDR1 is SGHVS and CDR2 is FNYEAQ in the germline V gene. Time point meaning: pre-sensitization, week 0. Treatment in this sample: therapeutic diphenylcyclopropenone sensitization with weekly scalp DPC. In the authors' methods: Samples had a median of around 96,000 TCRs, ranging 23,224 to 690,600. A single record per CDR3 protein comes from TCRdb applying MiXCR to the RACE reads. The V and J calls and clone size are TCRdb's, not the authors'. The profile shows tens of thousands of distinct CDR3 sequences, 9.5% to 15% of them singletons. Study observations and caveats: Among TCRs, those above 1 in 1000 frequency were unaffected by DPC sensitization. Controls had significantly fewer large CDR3 similarity clusters than were formed by expanded TCRs.

The source is a woman between 25 and 40 years old with alopecia areata. Some clones in this sample may be carry-over from other donors' samples. The V gene is TRBV7-6, the J gene TRBJ2-1; D is ambiguous. The sample here was whole blood, taken in connection with sensitization to the hapten diphenylcyclopropenone (DPC). The CDR3 DNA sequence: TGTGCCAGCAGCTTAGACAACAATGAGCAGTTCTTC. It is translated as CASSLDNNEQFF.